This T cell receptor (beta chain) was captured in a study of cytomegalovirus exposure and HLA in healthy donors. This CDR3 is 16 amino acids long. With 4 bases clipped from V and 7 bases from J, the junction kept 12 bases outside the gene matches. Germline loops: CDR1 SGHAT, CDR2 FQDESV (reference sequence). PCR employed 60 Vbeta and 13 Jbeta primers. Profiling relied on immunoSEQ multiplex PCR, and the TCRdb table lists in-frame clones only, not all of them. The table shows under 200,000 clones, with approximately 81% occurring only once. Sequencing used PBMCs. This chain joins TRBV11-1 and TRBJ2-1; TRBD2 agrees at 8 bases. The sequence derives from a female donor in good health and CMV-seronegative. Here the CDR3 DNA reads TGTGCCAGCAGCTCCAACAAAGCGGGGGAGGATAATGAGCAGTTCTTC. It encodes CASSSNKAGEDNEQFF.